This record covers a single T cell receptor (beta chain). Its cognate antigen is unknown. This entry comes from a study of cytomegalovirus exposure and HLA in healthy donors. The V end was cut by 5 bases, the J end by 10 bases, with 14 bases between. CDR3 length: 13 residues. Germline CDR1 reads MNHEY; CDR2 reads SMNVEV (reference sequence). PCR involved 60 Vbeta and 13 Jbeta primers. The assay was immunoSEQ multiplex PCR, and TCRdb's table has in-frame clones only and misses some. The profile shows 100,000 to 150,000 clones, around four fifths of them singletons. Regarding the study as a whole: Researchers had no immune exposure information except CMV serostatus available.

The TCR originated in a man aged 30-40 years in good health and CMV-seropositive. The sample taken for sequencing was PBMCs. The chain is built from TRBV27 and TRBJ2-2; possible D gene TRBD1, 6 bases. The CDR3 sequence: CASSKPTGAELFF. CDR3 DNA sequence: TGTGCCAGCAGTAAACCGACAGGAGCGGAGCTGTTTTTT.